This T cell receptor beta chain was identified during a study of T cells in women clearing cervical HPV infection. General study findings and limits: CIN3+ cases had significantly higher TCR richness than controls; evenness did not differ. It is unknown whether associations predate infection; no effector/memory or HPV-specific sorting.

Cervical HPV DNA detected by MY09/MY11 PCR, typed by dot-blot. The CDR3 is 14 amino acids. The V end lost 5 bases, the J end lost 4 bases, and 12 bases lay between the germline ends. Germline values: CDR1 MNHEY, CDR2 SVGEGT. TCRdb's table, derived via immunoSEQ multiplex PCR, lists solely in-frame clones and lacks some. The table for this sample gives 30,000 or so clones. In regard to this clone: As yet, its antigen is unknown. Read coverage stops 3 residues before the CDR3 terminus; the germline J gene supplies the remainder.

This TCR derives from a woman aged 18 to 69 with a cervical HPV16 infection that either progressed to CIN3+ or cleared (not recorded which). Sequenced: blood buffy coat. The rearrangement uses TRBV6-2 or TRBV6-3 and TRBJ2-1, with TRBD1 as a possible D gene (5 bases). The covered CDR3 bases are TGTGCCAGCAGTCAACAGGACGAGTACAATGAG. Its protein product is CASSQQDEYNE. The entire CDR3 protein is CASSQQDEYNEQFF.